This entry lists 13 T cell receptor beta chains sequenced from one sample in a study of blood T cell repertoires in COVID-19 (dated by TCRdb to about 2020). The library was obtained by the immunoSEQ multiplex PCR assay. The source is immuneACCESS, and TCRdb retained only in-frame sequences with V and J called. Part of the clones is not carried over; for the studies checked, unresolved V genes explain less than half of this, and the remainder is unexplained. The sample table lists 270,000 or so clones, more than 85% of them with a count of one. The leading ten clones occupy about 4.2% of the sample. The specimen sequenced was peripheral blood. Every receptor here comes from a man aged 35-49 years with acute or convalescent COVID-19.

The CDR3 nucleotides are TGTGCCAGCAGCTTAGGCCCTAGCGGGTTTACCGGGGAGCTGTTTTTT. This gives the protein CASSLGPSGFTGELFF. The V gene is TRBV11-3, the J gene TRBJ2-2; TRBD2 agrees at 8 bases. Trimming at V came to 1 base and at J to 5 bases, leaving 6 bases not matched to a gene. Germline V gives CDR1 SGHNT, CDR2 YENEEA. CDR3 length: 16 residues.

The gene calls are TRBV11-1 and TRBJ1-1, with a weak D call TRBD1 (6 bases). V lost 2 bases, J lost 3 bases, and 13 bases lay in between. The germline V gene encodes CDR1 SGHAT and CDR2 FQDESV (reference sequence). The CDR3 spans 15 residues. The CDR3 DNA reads TGTGCCAGCAGCTTAAACAGGGTGAAGGACACTGAAGCTTTCTTT. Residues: CASSLNRVKDTEAFF.

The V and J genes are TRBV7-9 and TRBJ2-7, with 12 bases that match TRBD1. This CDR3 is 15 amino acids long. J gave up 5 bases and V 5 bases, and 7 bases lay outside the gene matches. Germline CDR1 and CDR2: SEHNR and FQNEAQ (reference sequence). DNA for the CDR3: TGTGCCAGCAGCCACTCCGGGACAGGGGGCGACGAGCAGTACTTC. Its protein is CASSHSGTGGDEQYF.

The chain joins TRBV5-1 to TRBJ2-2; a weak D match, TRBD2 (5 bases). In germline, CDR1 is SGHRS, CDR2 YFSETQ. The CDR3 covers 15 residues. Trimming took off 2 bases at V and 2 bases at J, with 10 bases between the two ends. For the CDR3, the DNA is TGCGCCAGCAGCTTCCGGGGTGAAAACACCGGGGAGCTGTTTTTT. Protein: CASSFRGENTGELFF.

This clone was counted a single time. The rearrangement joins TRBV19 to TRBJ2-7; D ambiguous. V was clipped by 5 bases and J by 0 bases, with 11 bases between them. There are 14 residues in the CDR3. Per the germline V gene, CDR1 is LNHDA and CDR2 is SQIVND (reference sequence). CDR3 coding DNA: TGTGCCAGTAGTCCCACTGCTTTCTCCTACGAGCAGTACTTC. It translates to CASSPTAFSYEQYF.

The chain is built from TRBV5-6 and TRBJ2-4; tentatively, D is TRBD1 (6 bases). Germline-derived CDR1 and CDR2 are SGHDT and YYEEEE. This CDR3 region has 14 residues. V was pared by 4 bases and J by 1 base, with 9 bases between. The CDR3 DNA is TGTGCCAGCAGCCGGCAGGGGGCCAAAAACATTCAGTACTTC. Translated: CASSRQGAKNIQYF.

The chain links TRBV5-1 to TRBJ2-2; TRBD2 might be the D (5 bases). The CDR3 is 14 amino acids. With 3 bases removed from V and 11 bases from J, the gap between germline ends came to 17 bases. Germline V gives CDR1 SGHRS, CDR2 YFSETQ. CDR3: CASSSGIIKGELFF. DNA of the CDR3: TGCGCCAGCAGCTCCGGGATCATAAAAGGCGAGCTGTTTTTT.

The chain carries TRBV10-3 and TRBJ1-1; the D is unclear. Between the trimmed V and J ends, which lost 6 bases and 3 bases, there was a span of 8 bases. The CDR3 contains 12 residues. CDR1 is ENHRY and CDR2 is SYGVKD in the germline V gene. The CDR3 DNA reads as TGTGCCATCAGGGAGGGAGACACTGAAGCTTTCTTT. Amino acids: CAIREGDTEAFF.

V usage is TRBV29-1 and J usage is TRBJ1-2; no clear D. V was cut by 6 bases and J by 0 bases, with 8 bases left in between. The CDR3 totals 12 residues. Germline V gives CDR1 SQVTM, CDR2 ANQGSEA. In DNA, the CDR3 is TGCAGCGTCCTCGCAGCTAACTATGGCTACACCTTC. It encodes CSVLAANYGYTF.

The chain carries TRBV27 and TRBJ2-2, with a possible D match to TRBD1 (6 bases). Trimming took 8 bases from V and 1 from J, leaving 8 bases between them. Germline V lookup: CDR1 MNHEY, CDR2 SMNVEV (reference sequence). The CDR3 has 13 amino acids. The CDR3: CASEQGNTGELFF. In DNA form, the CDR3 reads TGTGCCAGCGAACAGGGGAACACCGGGGAGCTGTTTTTT.

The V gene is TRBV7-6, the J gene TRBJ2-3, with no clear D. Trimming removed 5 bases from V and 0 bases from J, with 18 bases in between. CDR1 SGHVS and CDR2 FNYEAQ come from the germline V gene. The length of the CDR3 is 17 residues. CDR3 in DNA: TGTGCCAGCAGCCGCTTAGGTAGCTCGGTGAGCACAGATACGCAGTATTTT. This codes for CASSRLGSSVSTDTQYF.

CDR3: CASSPTGYHPEAFF. As DNA, the CDR3 is TGTGCCAGCAGCCCGACAGGGTACCATCCTGAAGCTTTCTTT. This chain joins TRBV7-9 and TRBJ1-1; 7 nucleotides line up with TRBD1. The CDR3 has 14 amino acids. The germline CDR1 and CDR2 sequences are SEHNR and FQNEAQ (reference sequence). V lost 5 bases, J lost 6 bases, and 9 bases stayed unmatched.

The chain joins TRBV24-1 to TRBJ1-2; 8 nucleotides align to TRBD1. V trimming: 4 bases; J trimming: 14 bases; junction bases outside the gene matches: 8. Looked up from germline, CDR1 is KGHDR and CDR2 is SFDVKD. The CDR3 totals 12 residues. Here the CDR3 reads CATSDPWTGWTF. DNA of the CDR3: TGTGCCACCAGTGACCCTTGGACAGGGTGGACCTTC.